The clone carrying this TCR beta chain has a handful of counts. What it recognizes is unknown. TCRdb's copy holds only in-frame clones and misses some; the assay was immunoSEQ multiplex PCR. The table has tens of thousands of clones, about 85% seen once. Autoimmune disease history or systemic immunosuppression was exclusionary. The CDR3 contains 15 residues. Trimming cost V 3 bases and J 1 base, with 9 bases left between them. Germline assignment: CDR1 KGHSH and CDR2 LQKENI. This entry belongs to a study of OX40 agonist ivuxolimab in advanced cancers. Study conclusions and caveats: Those patients achieving a partial response at 0.1-3.0 mg/kg showed among the lowest clonal expansion. Expanded clones were, on average, more numerous in CD8+ T cells than in CD4+.

The clonotype comes from an adult with an advanced solid tumor such as melanoma, head and neck, liver or kidney cancer. The J gene is TRBJ2-2, the V gene TRBV18, with a tentative D call TRBD2 (6 bases). Material: CD4+ or CD8+ T cells sorted from blood, obtained in a trial of the OX40 agonist ivuxolimab. As DNA, the CDR3 is TGTGCCAGCTCACCGGAGGGATTGAACACCGGGGAGCTGTTTTTT. Its translation: CASSPEGLNTGELFF.